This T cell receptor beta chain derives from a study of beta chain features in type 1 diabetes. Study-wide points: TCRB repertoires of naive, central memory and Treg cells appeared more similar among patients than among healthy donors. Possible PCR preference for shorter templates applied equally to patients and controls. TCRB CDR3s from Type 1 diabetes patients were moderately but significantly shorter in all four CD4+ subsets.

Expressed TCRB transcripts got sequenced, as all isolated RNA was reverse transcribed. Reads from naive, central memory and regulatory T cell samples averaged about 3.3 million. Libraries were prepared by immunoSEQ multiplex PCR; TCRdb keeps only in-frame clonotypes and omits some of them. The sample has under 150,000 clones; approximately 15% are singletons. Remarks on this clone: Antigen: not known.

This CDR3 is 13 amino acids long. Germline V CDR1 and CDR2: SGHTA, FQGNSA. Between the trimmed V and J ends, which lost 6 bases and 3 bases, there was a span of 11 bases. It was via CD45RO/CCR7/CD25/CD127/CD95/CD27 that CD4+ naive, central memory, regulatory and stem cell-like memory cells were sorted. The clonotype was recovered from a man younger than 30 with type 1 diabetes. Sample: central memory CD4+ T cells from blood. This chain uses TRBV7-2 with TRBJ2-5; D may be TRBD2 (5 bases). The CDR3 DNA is TGTGCCAGCAGTCGAGCGGTAGAAGAGACCCAGTACTTC. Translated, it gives CASSRAVEETQYF.